Each of the 32 T cell receptor beta chains below was sequenced from the same sample in a study of vaccination and CD4 T cells after COVID-19. Their antigens remain unidentified. The treatment here: roughly 10-day PBMC culture with coronavirus spike peptide pools or control peptides (ViraFEST assay). Gathering of the CD4+ T cells, from the unexposed donor, took place before the COVID-19 pandemic (2011-2018). Cultured CD4+ T cells had their DNA profiled by the Oncomine TCR Beta short-read assay. Each CDR3 protein gets one entry after TCRdb re-called the PCR reads with MiXCR. The profile shows more than 7,500 distinct CDR3 sequences, about half of them singletons. Material for sequencing was CD4+ T cells from blood, cultured in vitro. These receptors were taken from a human donor in good health.

The chain combines TRBV6-5 with TRBJ2-5; 11 positions match TRBD2. CDR3 length: 16 residues. Trimming took 3 bases from V and 7 from J; bases not matched to a gene: 10. Germline V gives CDR1 MNHEY, CDR2 SVGAGI. Here the CDR3 reads CASSYLLAGGAGTQYF. Written as DNA, the CDR3 is TGTGCCAGCAGTTATCTTCTAGCGGGGGGAGCCGGGACCCAGTACTTC.

This clonotype came up a few times. The V and J genes are TRBV6-1 and TRBJ1-1; 8 nucleotides line up with TRBD1. V lost 5 bases and J lost 4; bases outside the gene matches: 6. Germline V gene lookup returns CDR1 MNHNS and CDR2 SASEGT. The CDR3 has 14 residues. CDR3 region: CASSHRGSVTEAFF. The CDR3 bases are TGTGCCAGCAGTCACAGGGGGTCGGTCACTGAAGCTTTCTTT.

The CDR3, as DNA: TGTGCCAGCAGTTTATTTTCCAGGGCATTGGAGAATCAGCCCCAGCATTTT. It codes for CASSLFSRALENQPQHF. V gene TRBV27 combines with J gene TRBJ1-5; possible D gene TRBD1, 5 bases. Germline V lookup: CDR1 MNHEY, CDR2 SMNVEV (reference sequence). CDR3 length equals 17 residues. V lost 1 base to trimming and J lost 4 bases, with 17 bases between them.

The rearrangement links TRBV20-1 to TRBJ2-1; D might be TRBD1 or TRBD2, each matching 5 bases. Between the trimmed V and J ends, which lost 0 bases and 9 bases, there was a span of 9 bases. Germline CDR1 DFQATT, CDR2 SNEGSKA (reference sequence). The CDR3 contains 12 residues. The CDR3 region is CSARDHGGEQFF. CDR3 coding DNA: TGCAGTGCTAGAGATCATGGGGGTGAGCAGTTCTTC.

This clonotype turned up a few times. This rearrangement joins TRBV9 to TRBJ2-3; D ambiguous. The V end lost 2 bases, the J end lost 5 bases, and 15 bases lay between the germline ends. Germline V lookup: CDR1 SGDLS, CDR2 YYNGEE. The length of the CDR3 is 15 residues. The CDR3 nucleotides read TGTGCCAGCAGCGTGTCGGTGGTGGCTATAGATACGCAGTATTTT. Its protein is CASSVSVVAIDTQYF.

The V call is TRBV2, the J call TRBJ2-3, with 9 bases lining up with TRBD1. J lost 4 bases, V lost 1 base, and 6 bases had no gene match. Per the germline V gene, CDR1 is SNHLY and CDR2 is FYNNEI. The CDR3 has 16 amino acids. The CDR3 DNA reads as TGTGCCAGCAGTGAAGGACCGGGACAGGGTGCAGATACGCAGTATTTT. Protein: CASSEGPGQGADTQYF. The whole variable domain, filled in from reference TRBV2 and TRBJ2-3, reads EPEVTQTPSHQVTQMGQEVILRCVPISNHLYFYWYRQILGQKVEFLVSFYNNEISEKSEIFDDQFSVERPDGSNFTLKIRSTKLEDSAMYFCASSEGPGQGADTQYFGPGTRLTVL.

CDR3 sequence: CASGPYRGGTDTQYF. The CDR3 DNA sequence: TGTGCCAGCGGGCCGTACAGGGGTGGCACAGATACGCAGTATTTT. The J gene is TRBJ2-3, the V gene TRBV7-9, with 7 nucleotides matching TRBD1. The J segment lost 1 base and the V segment lost 8 bases, leaving 9 bases of the junction unmatched. The CDR3 totals 15 residues. Looked up from germline, CDR1 is SEHNR and CDR2 is FQNEAQ (reference sequence).

This clonotype was detected a few times. V gene TRBV6-2 or TRBV6-3 combines with J gene TRBJ2-3; no reliable D call. Deletions cut 2 bases from V and 4 bases from J, with 4 bases between. The CDR3 length is 12 residues. From germline, CDR1 is MNHEY and CDR2 SVGEGT. In nucleotides, the CDR3 is TGTGCCAGCAGTTACAGTCCAGATACGCAGTATTTT. This codes for CASSYSPDTQYF.

The rearrangement links TRBV28 to TRBJ1-3, with D possibly TRBD1 on 5 matching bases. Trimming pared 5 bases from V and 2 bases from J, leaving 16 bases between. The CDR3 contains 16 residues. Germline V CDR1 and CDR2: MDHEN, SYDVKM. The CDR3, as DNA: TGTGCCAGCAGTGTTCAGGGATTGGGAACTGGAAACACCATATATTTT. It encodes CASSVQGLGTGNTIYF.

This clonotype was detected a few times. The chain recombines TRBV20-1 with TRBJ2-1; 8 bases are shared with TRBD2. The germline gives CDR1 DFQATT, CDR2 SNEGSKA (reference sequence). The CDR3 spans 18 residues. V shed 0 bases and J 1 base; nucleotides not matched to a gene: 11. CDR3: CSARDQVSGSRSYNEQFF. The DNA for the CDR3 is TGCAGTGCTAGAGATCAAGTGAGCGGGAGCAGGTCCTACAATGAGCAGTTCTTC.

This clonotype was observed a few times. The J gene is TRBJ1-5, the V gene TRBV15, with 7 bases fitting TRBD1. Trimming removed 3 bases from V and 3 bases from J; junction bases left unmatched: 2. The CDR3 extends over 14 amino acids. The V gene's germline CDR1 is LNHNV and CDR2 YYDKDF (reference sequence). CDR3 loop: CATSRGTANQPQHF. CDR3 sequence (DNA): TGTGCCACCAGCAGGGGGACAGCCAATCAGCCCCAGCATTTT.

V gene TRBV24-1 combines with J gene TRBJ2-5; the D gene is possibly TRBD2 (5 bases). Germline loops: CDR1 KGHDR, CDR2 SFDVKD. CDR3 length: 14 residues. V lost 2 bases to trimming and J lost 5 bases, with 11 bases between them. Written as DNA, the CDR3 is TGTGCCACCAGTGATTCCGGAGGTCAGGAGACCCAGTACTTC. Translating gives CATSDSGGQETQYF.

The table lists this clonotype with a few counts. The rearrangement uses TRBV27 and TRBJ1-2, with TRBD1 matching 7 bases. The CDR3 is 14 residues long. After removal of 6 bases from V and 3 bases from J, the junction contained 7 bases not matched to a gene. Per germline, CDR1 MNHEY and CDR2 SMNVEV (reference sequence). Written as DNA, the CDR3 is TGTGCCAGCAGGGTAGGGGGCGCAGACTATGGCTACACCTTC. Its protein product is CASRVGGADYGYTF.

This clonotype was counted between two and nine times. J is TRBJ2-7 and V is TRBV20-1; tentative D call: TRBD1 (5 bases). Germline-derived CDR1 and CDR2 are DFQATT and SNEGSKA (reference sequence). This CDR3 has 13 amino acids. V lost 5 bases to trimming and J lost 2 bases, with 13 bases between them. The CDR3 region is CSAFQDSTYEQYF. Here the CDR3 DNA reads TGCAGTGCTTTCCAAGACAGTACCTACGAGCAGTACTTC.

As DNA, the CDR3 is TGTGCCACCAGCAGACAACAGGGGAATGAGCAGTTCTTC. It translates to CATSRQQGNEQFF. The rearrangement uses TRBV15 and TRBJ2-1, with 7 bases identical to TRBD1. This CDR3 is built from 13 residues. Losses at the gene ends were 2 bases for V and 7 bases for J; bases not matched to a gene: 2. The germline V gene has CDR1 LNHNV and CDR2 YYDKDF (reference sequence).

The chain uses TRBV6-4 and TRBJ2-2, with 8 positions matching TRBD1. The CDR3 has 16 residues. Germline CDR1 MRHNA, CDR2 SNTAGT. With 5 bases clipped from V and 4 bases from J, the junction kept 9 bases outside the gene matches. The CDR3 nucleotides read TGTGCCAGCAGTAAAGGGACAGGCCTATCCACCGGGGAGCTGTTTTTT. Encoded protein: CASSKGTGLSTGELFF.

A few counts support this clonotype. The chain employs TRBV20-1 and TRBJ1-5; possible D gene TRBD1, 6 bases. Germline V lookup: CDR1 DFQATT, CDR2 SNEGSKA (reference sequence). V lost 0 bases to trimming and J lost 3 bases, with 15 bases between them. The CDR3 covers 16 residues. This CDR3 is CSARDGRGFNNQPQHF. The CDR3 DNA reads TGCAGTGCTAGAGATGGCAGGGGATTTAACAATCAGCCCCAGCATTTT.

The chain recombines TRBV19 with TRBJ1-1; D gene uncertain. The length of the CDR3 is 18 residues. Trimming took off 4 bases at V and 0 bases at J, with 21 bases between the two ends. CDR1 and CDR2 from the germline V gene are LNHDA and SQIVND (reference sequence). CDR3 region: CASSKFPLQRVLNTEAFF. CDR3 coding DNA: TGTGCCAGTAGTAAATTCCCGCTTCAAAGAGTCCTGAACACTGAAGCTTTCTTT.

The chain joins TRBV12-3 or TRBV12-4 to TRBJ1-6; D perhaps matches TRBD1 (6 bases). Trimming removed 3 bases from V and 10 bases from J, with 13 bases in between. The CDR3 runs 14 residues. Here the CDR3 reads CASSLLGGESPLHF. The DNA for the CDR3 is TGTGCCAGCAGTTTGCTAGGGGGTGAATCACCCCTCCACTTT.

The chain uses TRBV7-9 and TRBJ1-2, with a possible D match to TRBD1 (5 bases). The ends were cut back, 4 bases at V and 3 bases at J, with 15 bases in the middle. Germline loops: CDR1 SEHNR, CDR2 FQNEAQ (reference sequence). CDR3 size: 15 residues. The CDR3 is CASSSYRGNDYGYTF. DNA of the CDR3: TGTGCCAGCAGCTCGTATCGGGGGAACGACTATGGCTACACCTTC.

There are a few counts of this clonotype. The chain recombines TRBV6-2 or TRBV6-3 with TRBJ1-2, with D perhaps matching TRBD1 (6 bases). Trimming cost V 7 bases and J 9 bases, with 12 bases left between them. Germline-derived CDR1 and CDR2 are MNHEY and SVGEGT. The CDR3 is made up of 11 amino acids. The CDR3 nucleotides read TGTGCCAGCAACCTCAGGGGCAGCTACACCTTC. This sequence encodes CASNLRGSYTF.

In its sample, this clonotype was seen a few times. The chain joins TRBV27 to TRBJ1-1; 8 bases align to TRBD1. The germline gives CDR1 MNHEY, CDR2 SMNVEV (reference sequence). CDR3 length: 13 amino acids. V shed 6 bases and J 4 bases; nucleotides not matched to a gene: 4. Written as DNA, the CDR3 is TGTGCCAGCAGAGAGACAGGGGTCACTGAAGCTTTCTTT. As protein: CASRETGVTEAFF.

This clonotype turned up a few times. The rearrangement links TRBV2 to TRBJ1-6, with a tentative D call TRBD1 (6 bases). The CDR3 spans 16 residues. Trimming stripped 6 bases from V and 7 bases from J, with 19 bases between. The germline V gene has CDR1 SNHLY and CDR2 FYNNEI. The CDR3 is CASREKQGLANSPLHF. In nucleotides, the CDR3 is TGTGCCAGCAGGGAGAAACAGGGTTTAGCCAATTCACCCCTCCACTTT.

The chain uses TRBV6-1 and TRBJ2-3; 13 bases match TRBD2. CDR3 size: 19 residues. Germline trimming cut 6 bases from V and 0 bases from J; bases unmatched to any gene: 12. CDR1 and CDR2 (germline): MNHNS, SASEGT. The CDR3 sequence is CASSIMTSGRKTSTDTQYF. For the CDR3, the DNA is TGTGCCAGCAGCATCATGACTAGCGGGAGGAAAACTAGCACAGATACGCAGTATTTT.

The chain is built from TRBV28 and TRBJ1-2; unclear D gene. The germline gives CDR1 MDHEN, CDR2 SYDVKM. Trimming cost V 3 bases and J 8 bases, with 19 bases left between them. The CDR3 loop spans 15 amino acids. DNA for the CDR3: TGTGCCAGCAGTTTTTCAGGCTTGGTAAATGAGGGCTACACCTTC. It specifies CASSFSGLVNEGYTF.

The V and J genes are TRBV19 and TRBJ1-1; tentative D call: TRBD1 (6 bases). Trimming took 3 bases from V and 3 from J, leaving 11 bases between them. Germline assignment: CDR1 LNHDA and CDR2 SQIVND (reference sequence). This CDR3 is built from 14 residues. CDR3 coding DNA: TGTGCCAGTAGTATTTACAGGGACCACACTGAAGCTTTCTTT. This translates into CASSIYRDHTEAFF.

This clonotype was counted once. The chain couples TRBV28 to TRBJ1-5; D is undetermined. V was cut by 3 bases and J by 2 bases, with 8 bases left in between. CDR1 MDHEN and CDR2 SYDVKM come from the germline V gene. The CDR3 spans 14 residues. CDR3 in DNA: TGTGCCAGCAGTTTCGAAAGAGGCAATCAGCCCCAGCATTTT. Translating it yields CASSFERGNQPQHF.

The rearrangement uses TRBV10-3 and TRBJ1-1, with 7 positions matching TRBD1. Trimming cost V 5 bases and J 3 bases; bases outside gene matches: 0. This CDR3 has 12 amino acids. The germline gives CDR1 ENHRY, CDR2 SYGVKD. CDR3 sequence: CAISTGDTEAFF. For the CDR3, the DNA is TGTGCCATCAGTACAGGGGACACTGAAGCTTTCTTT.

The rearrangement joins TRBV5-4 to TRBJ2-5; 9 positions agree with TRBD1. V was clipped by 1 base and J by 4 bases; unmatched bases: 5. Germline CDR1 and CDR2: SGHNT and YYREEE (reference sequence). This CDR3 is 15 amino acids long. The chain's CDR3 is CASSLITGGLETQYF. The DNA for the CDR3 is TGTGCCAGCAGCTTGATTACAGGGGGCTTAGAGACCCAGTACTTC. Filled out from reference TRBV5-4 and TRBJ2-5, the complete variable domain reads ETGVTQSPTHLIKTRGQQVTLRCSSQSGHNTVSWYQQALGQGPQFIFQYYREEENGRGNFPPRFSGLQFPNYSSELNVNALELDDSALYLCASSLITGGLETQYFGPGTRLLVL.

The J gene is TRBJ1-2, the V gene TRBV30; no definite D call. The V gene lost 2 bases and the J gene lost 8 bases, with 6 bases spanning the gap. This CDR3 has 10 residues. Germline CDR1 reads GTSNPN; CDR2 reads SVGIG (reference sequence). The DNA of the CDR3 is TGTGCCTGGAGTACTGGGGGCTACACCTTC. Residues: CAWSTGGYTF. The full variable domain, rest sourced from reference TRBV30 and TRBJ1-2, is SQTIHQWPATLVQPVGSPLSLECTVEGTSNPNLYWYRQAAGRGLQLLFYSVGIGQISSEVPQNLSASRPQDRQFILSSKKLLLSDSGFYLCAWSTGGYTFGSGTRLTVV.

The rearrangement links TRBV10-3 to TRBJ1-1; D unresolved. Between the trimmed V and J ends, which lost 2 bases and 4 bases, there was a span of 8 bases. The length of the CDR3 is 13 residues. Per germline, CDR1 ENHRY and CDR2 SYGVKD. CDR3 nucleotides: TGTGCCATCAGTGAGACCCCGGTCACTGAAGCTTTCTTT. It codes for CAISETPVTEAFF.

This clonotype occurred a few times. This chain connects TRBV7-9 to TRBJ2-2, with 7 positions matching TRBD1. Losses at the gene ends were 8 bases for V and 6 bases for J; bases not matched to a gene: 12. Looked up from germline, CDR1 is SEHNR and CDR2 is FQNEAQ (reference sequence). This CDR3 spans 15 amino acids. In nucleotides, the CDR3 is TGTGCCAGCTTCCAGGGGGTACGAGTGTCCGGGGAGCTGTTTTTT. This encodes CASFQGVRVSGELFF. The full variable domain, with the rest looked up from reference TRBV7-9 and TRBJ2-2, is DTGVSQNPRHKITKRGQNVTFRCDPISEHNRLYWYRQTLGQGPEFLTYFQNEAQLEKSRLLSDRFSAERPKGSFSTLEIQRTEQGDSAMYLCASFQGVRVSGELFFGEGSRLTVL.